This T cell receptor (beta chain) stems from a study of cytomegalovirus exposure and HLA in healthy donors. Study-wide points: Productive rates of about 87% or about 30% were seen for most TCR beta V segments in an earlier analysis. V- and J-gene trimming in TCR beta was tied to a missense DCLRE1C variant by an analysis performed later.

Each of the donors was a healthy bone marrow donor. Germline trimming cut 4 bases from V and 5 bases from J; bases unmatched to any gene: 14. Germline V gene lookup returns CDR1 SGHNT and CDR2 YENEEA. The length of the CDR3 is 17 residues. Concerning this clone itself: Its specificity is unknown.

Researchers ran the PCR with 60 Vbeta and 13 Jbeta primers. Produced via immunoSEQ multiplex PCR; TCRdb's table is partial and in-frame only. The data contain over 200,000 clones, 60% to 80% of them seen just once; the ten biggest clones take up 3.5% to 4%. Sequencing used PBMCs. This chain connects TRBV11-3 to TRBJ2-1; 7 bases are shared with TRBD2. The sequence came from a male donor in good health and CMV-seronegative. This chain's CDR3 is CASSSTNRWEGNNEQFF. For the CDR3, the DNA is TGTGCCAGCAGCTCCACTAATAGGTGGGAGGGAAACAATGAGCAGTTCTTC.